The T cell receptor (beta chain) under discussion was sequenced for a study of beta chain features in type 1 diabetes. As for this clone: This sequence may be a read error, since a much larger clone differs from it by one base.

The CDR3 covers 16 residues. The germline V gene encodes CDR1 SQVTM and CDR2 ANQGSEA. V lost 7 bases and J 0 bases, leaving 21 bases between the germline ends. Every isolated RNA sample was fully reverse transcribed, so sequencing captured expressed TCRB transcripts. The method was immunoSEQ multiplex PCR; TCRdb's version includes in-frame clones alone and lacks a portion of them. The table has under 250,000 clones, 27% seen once. The chain is built from TRBV29-1 and TRBJ1-1, with D perhaps matching TRBD1 (5 bases). This receptor was identified in a man younger than 45 in good health. The sample consisted of central memory CD4+ T cells from blood. The CDR3 here is CSGVSAREGLNTEAFF. The CDR3, as DNA: TGCAGCGGTGTGTCGGCCAGGGAAGGGCTGAACACTGAAGCTTTCTTT.